A single sample gave rise to the 23 T cell receptor beta chains below, sequenced in a study of technical replicates of blood from a few donors. Generated by immunoSEQ multiplex PCR, the TCRdb table keeps only in-frame clones and is missing some. In the table there are some 77,000 clones, roughly 93% of which are singletons. The material sequenced was T cells isolated from PBMCs. The receptors here all came from a human donor in good health.

This clone was detected once. V is TRBV9 and J is TRBJ2-3; 11 nucleotides align to TRBD2. J was trimmed by 3 bases and V by 5 bases; bases with no gene match: 5. This CDR3 has 15 amino acids. The V gene's germline CDR1 is SGDLS and CDR2 YYNGEE. The CDR3 is CASSTSGRRTDTQYF. The CDR3, as DNA: TGTGCCAGCAGTACTAGCGGGAGACGGACAGATACGCAGTATTTT.

The chain is built from TRBV29-1 and TRBJ1-2; D is uncertain. The V end was cut by 2 bases, the J end by 0 bases, with 10 bases between. Germline V gene lookup returns CDR1 SQVTM and CDR2 ANQGSEA. This CDR3 is 14 amino acids long. Here the CDR3 DNA reads TGCAGCGTTGAACCGCGGCTTTCTAACTATGGCTACACCTTC. As protein: CSVEPRLSNYGYTF.

The chain joins TRBV27 to TRBJ2-6; D may be TRBD1 (5 bases). CDR1 is MNHEY, CDR2 SMNVEV, per germline (reference sequence). V lost 0 bases and J 4 bases, leaving 7 bases between the germline ends. The CDR3 has 15 residues. This CDR3 is CASSLSGEGANVLTF. Here the CDR3 DNA reads TGTGCCAGCAGTTTATCAGGGGAAGGGGCCAACGTCCTGACTTTC.

The chain joins TRBV6-5 to TRBJ1-5; possible D gene TRBD1, 6 bases. CDR1 is MNHEY and CDR2 is SVGAGI in the germline V gene. This CDR3 has 15 amino acids. V lost 5 bases and J lost 0, with 11 bases in between. Here the CDR3 reads CASSLTGNSNQPQHF. CDR3 bases: TGTGCCAGCAGTCTGACAGGAAATAGCAATCAGCCCCAGCATTTT.

The chain links TRBV7-3 to TRBJ2-1; 10 bases fit TRBD2. The ends lost 5 bases at V and 7 bases at J; junction bases unmatched: 11. The V gene's germline CDR1 is SGHTA and CDR2 FQGTGA. The CDR3 length is 16 residues. The DNA for the CDR3 is TGTGCCAGCAGCCCGGGAGCGGGAGGGCCGGGGAATGAGCAGTTCTTC. This translates into CASSPGAGGPGNEQFF.

The chain links TRBV9 to TRBJ2-1; no clear D. In germline, CDR1 is SGDLS, CDR2 YYNGEE. The ends were cut back, 2 bases at V and 0 bases at J, with 9 bases in the middle. The CDR3 runs 15 residues. The CDR3 region is CASSVYEVSYNEQFF. In nucleotides, the CDR3 is TGTGCCAGCAGCGTTTATGAGGTCTCCTACAATGAGCAGTTCTTC.

The rearrangement uses TRBV7-6 and TRBJ2-7; weak D call: TRBD2 (6 bases). V lost 5 bases and J 4 bases, leaving 15 bases between the germline ends. Germline V lookup: CDR1 SGHVS, CDR2 FNYEAQ. This CDR3 region has 14 residues. The CDR3 region has the DNA TGTGCCAGCAGCCCTGGGACGGGGACTTACGAGCAGTACTTC. Its translation is CASSPGTGTYEQYF.

The V call is TRBV30, the J call TRBJ2-1, with 7 bases identical to TRBD2. The germline V gene has CDR1 GTSNPN and CDR2 SVGIG (reference sequence). The CDR3 runs 14 residues. J was trimmed by 7 bases and V by 4 bases; bases with no gene match: 10. Here the CDR3 reads CAWTGGGWRNEQFF. The DNA for the CDR3 is TGTGCCTGGACGGGGGGTGGGTGGAGGAATGAGCAGTTCTTC.

The rearrangement links TRBV5-1 to TRBJ2-7, with D possibly being TRBD1 (6 bases). This CDR3 region has 14 residues. Germline V gives CDR1 SGHRS, CDR2 YFSETQ. V was clipped by 4 bases and J by 5 bases, with 16 bases between them. In nucleotides, the CDR3 is TGCGCCAGCAGCGTGGAACAGGGTGTCGACGAGCAGTACTTC. Amino acid sequence: CASSVEQGVDEQYF.

J is TRBJ2-3 and V is TRBV5-1; TRBD1 matches 10 bases. Germline CDR1 is SGHRS and CDR2 is YFSETQ. Trimming cost V 3 bases and J 6 bases; bases outside gene matches: 7. CDR3 size: 15 residues. This CDR3 reads CASSYATGGQDTQYF. The DNA of the CDR3 is TGCGCCAGCAGCTACGCGACAGGGGGCCAGGATACGCAGTATTTT.

The J gene is TRBJ1-2, the V gene TRBV4-1, with 11 bases aligning to TRBD1. CDR1 and CDR2 (germline): MGHRA, YSYEKL. After removal of 5 bases from V and 3 bases from J, the junction contained 8 bases not matched to a gene. This CDR3 spans 16 amino acids. The CDR3, as DNA: TGCGCCAGCAGCGTACCGGGACAGGGGGTAGACTATGGCTACACCTTC. It codes for CASSVPGQGVDYGYTF.

The chain employs TRBV21-1 and TRBJ1-3; the table's D call, TRBD1, has no DNA check behind it. TRBV21-1 is tagged as a pseudogene. The CDR3 sequence is 16 residues long. CDR3 DNA sequence: TGTGCCAGCATACGGACAGGGGGCCTCTCTGGAAACACCATATATTTT. It encodes CASIRTGGLSGNTIYF.

The chain joins TRBV7-8 to TRBJ2-7, with a possible D match to TRBD2 (6 bases). Germline V lookup: CDR1 SGHVS, CDR2 FQNEAQ. V lost 7 bases and J lost 5, with 15 bases in between. The CDR3 spans 13 residues. DNA of the CDR3: TGTGCCAGCACTAATTTCCGGAGGGACGAGCAGTACTTC. Residues: CASTNFRRDEQYF.

This chain links TRBV27 with TRBJ1-1; 9 positions match TRBD1. CDR1 and CDR2 (germline): MNHEY, SMNVEV (reference sequence). This CDR3 spans 14 amino acids. Trimming took 6 bases from V and 6 from J; bases not matched to a gene: 8. CDR3 amino acids: CASRYGTGKAEAFF. The CDR3 DNA follows: TGTGCCAGCAGATACGGGACAGGGAAGGCTGAAGCTTTCTTT.

This chain joins TRBV5-4 and TRBJ2-7, with D hard to call. Germline assignment: CDR1 SGHNT and CDR2 YYREEE (reference sequence). Trimming stripped 0 bases from V and 0 bases from J, with 4 bases between. The CDR3 is 13 amino acids. CDR3 coding DNA: TGTGCCAGCAGCTTGGTGGCCTCCTACGAGCAGTACTTC. Translated: CASSLVASYEQYF.

This sequence joins TRBV7-6 and TRBJ2-7, with TRBD1 identical over 7 bases. The CDR3 extends over 15 amino acids. Unmatched junction bases numbered 7, after V lost 3 bases and J lost 2 bases. Per the germline V gene, CDR1 is SGHVS and CDR2 is FNYEAQ. The CDR3 loop reads CASSFRQGPPYEQYF. The CDR3 bases are TGTGCCAGCAGCTTCAGACAGGGCCCCCCCTACGAGCAGTACTTC.

The CDR3: CASSVAGSGYQETQYF. CDR3 DNA sequence: TGTGCCAGCAGCGTAGCAGGGTCAGGGTATCAAGAGACCCAGTACTTC. The genes are TRBV9 and TRBJ2-5; possible D gene TRBD1, 5 bases. The length of the CDR3 is 16 residues. Trimming removed 0 bases at V and 2 bases at J, with 14 bases between. Germline V gene data show CDR1 as SGDLS and CDR2 as YYNGEE.

This chain joins TRBV19 and TRBJ2-1; TRBD2 agrees at 8 bases. The germline V gene has CDR1 LNHDA and CDR2 SQIVND (reference sequence). The CDR3 is 16 residues long. V lost 4 bases to trimming and J lost 7 bases; unmatched junction nucleotides: 12. CDR3 nucleotide sequence: TGTGCCAGTAGTACCACAATCGGGAGGGCCCGGAATGAGCAGTTCTTC. Translating it yields CASSTTIGRARNEQFF.

The genes are TRBV6-4 and TRBJ2-3, with D tentatively TRBD2 (6 bases). Trimming took 2 bases from V and 4 from J, leaving 10 bases between them. This CDR3 spans 14 amino acids. The V gene's germline CDR1 is MRHNA and CDR2 SNTAGT. The CDR3 reads CASSDGGAADTQYF. The CDR3 DNA follows: TGTGCCAGCAGTGACGGAGGGGCGGCAGATACGCAGTATTTT.

The chain uses TRBV29-1 and TRBJ2-5, with TRBD1 matching over 8 bases. Germline assignment: CDR1 SQVTM and CDR2 ANQGSEA. The J segment lost 4 bases and the V segment lost 3 bases, leaving 7 bases of the junction unmatched. The CDR3 covers 14 residues. In nucleotides, the CDR3 is TGCAGCGTTGATTGGACAGGGTATGGAGAGACCCAGTACTTC. Translating it yields CSVDWTGYGETQYF.

The chain couples TRBV7-2 to TRBJ1-1, with 7 positions matching TRBD1. This CDR3 is 15 amino acids long. V lost 5 bases and J lost 0; bases outside the gene matches: 6. The V gene's germline CDR1 is SGHTA and CDR2 FQGNSA. This CDR3 reads CASSVRQGVNTEAFF. The CDR3, as DNA: TGTGCCAGCAGCGTCAGACAGGGCGTGAACACTGAAGCTTTCTTT. The whole variable domain, filled in from reference TRBV7-2 and TRBJ1-1, reads GAGVSQSPSNKVTEKGKDVELRCDPISGHTALYWYRQSLGQGLEFLIYFQGNSAPDKSGLPSDRFSAERTGGSVSTLTIQRTQQEDSAVYLCASSVRQGVNTEAFFGQGTRLTVV.

J is TRBJ2-1 and V is TRBV29-1; TRBD2 is a possible D gene (8 bases). Germline loops: CDR1 SQVTM, CDR2 ANQGSEA. Trimming took off 7 bases at V and 3 bases at J, with 16 bases between the two ends. This CDR3 contains 14 residues. CDR3 nucleotide sequence: TGCAGCGCCTCGGGGGGGGACAGCTACAATGAGCAGTTCTTC. Translation gives CSASGGDSYNEQFF.

CDR3 protein: CASSFGLAAYNEQFF. The DNA of the CDR3 is TGCGCCAGCAGCTTCGGACTAGCCGCATACAATGAGCAGTTCTTC. The genes are TRBV5-1 and TRBJ2-1; 8 bases fit TRBD2. There are 15 residues in the CDR3. Losses at the gene ends were 2 bases for V and 4 bases for J; bases not matched to a gene: 5. In germline, CDR1 is SGHRS, CDR2 YFSETQ.